This T cell receptor (beta chain) was sequenced in a study of OX40 agonist ivuxolimab in advanced cancers. Study at large: The treatment was a fully human IgG2 OX40 agonist, ivuxolimab. Study-wide results and limits: At doses 0.1 to 3.0 mg/kg, CD4+ and CD8+ clones expanded.

Regarding this clone: Antigen unknown.

Sequencing was performed with immunoSEQ multiplex PCR; in TCRdb, only in-frame clones are kept and a portion is missing. Of 34,000 or so clones listed, 81% were seen once; the top ten hold about a fifth. This clonotype was sampled from an adult with an advanced solid tumor such as melanoma, head and neck, liver or kidney cancer. The source was CD4+ or CD8+ T cells sorted from blood, collected in a trial of the OX40 agonist ivuxolimab.

CDR3 sequence (DNA): TGTGCCAGCAGCTTAGGCGTTCAGCCCCAGCATTTT. Its protein is CASSLGVQPQHF. The chain is built from TRBV7-9 and TRBJ1-5; D not certain. In germline, CDR1 is SEHNR, CDR2 FQNEAQ (reference sequence). The CDR3 is 12 amino acids. The germline V and J ends were trimmed by 1 base and 6 bases, with 4 bases remaining between them. Combining the CDR3 with reference TRBV7-9 and TRBJ1-5 gives the whole variable domain DTGVSQNPRHKITKRGQNVTFRCDPISEHNRLYWYRQTLGQGPEFLTYFQNEAQLEKSRLLSDRFSAERPKGSFSTLEIQRTEQGDSAMYLCASSLGVQPQHFGDGTRLSIL.